This T cell receptor (beta chain) appears in the sequencing data of a study of T cell repertoires in cytomegalovirus infection. This clonotype has only a few counts. CDR1 and CDR2 from the germline V gene are SQVTM and ANQGSEA. This CDR3 contains 13 residues. V lost 0 bases and J lost 11; bases outside the gene matches: 9. Each CDR3 protein gets one entry after TCRdb re-called the reads with MiXCR. The sample includes hundreds of thousands of distinct CDR3 sequences, 35% of them seen just once. The J gene is TRBJ1-1, the V gene TRBV29-1, with TRBD1 identical over 7 bases. This TCR was sampled from a human donor in good health (CMV status not recorded). Some clones in this sample may be carry-over from other donors' samples. Input material: PBMCs. In DNA, the CDR3 is TGCAGCGTTGAAGACGGGACAGCGAAGAGGGCTTTCTTT. Translated, it gives CSVEDGTAKRAFF.